This T cell receptor beta chain originates from a study of tumor and adjacent non-tumor tissue in lung cancer (dated by TCRdb to the late 2010s). Study-level background: Of the cohort, 12 patients had adenocarcinoma, 2 had squamous cell carcinoma and 1 had small cell lung cancer. TCRbeta CDR3 sequencing was performed on about 29 paired specimens, with one tumor sample and one normal lung sample collected per patient. Sequencing produced 130,000,000 or so productive TCRbeta reads in total, an average of around 4.2 million reads per sample. Bulk TCRbeta repertoires were compared between lung tumor tissue and matched distant non-tumor lung tissue obtained from around 16 lung cancer patients. Among the roughly 15 patients, ages ranged from roughly 30 to 76 years, around ten were men and 5 were women, and disease was TNM stage I to III.

Worth noting for this clonotype: The antigen it recognizes is unknown. The junction departs from the called germline gene at one end, perhaps through a read error.

Points the paper makes about the study in general: Neither the sequencing platform nor unique molecular identifiers are named or mentioned anywhere in the methods. In normal lung, the top 100 clones accounted for a significantly larger cumulative share of the repertoire than in tumor tissue. Tumor tissue showed significantly greater TCR diversity (inverse Simpson) than normal lung tissue (approximately 430 vs 150, P = 0.0075, Mann-Whitney U test). With only roughly 14 patients in the cohort, the authors noted that larger samples and more detailed clinical data are needed. Peripheral blood was not sequenced, so blood TCRbeta repertoires were not examined in the lung cancer patients of the study. TCR diversity was significantly higher in younger patients, and greater tumor TCR diversity was associated with shorter overall survival and shorter disease-free survival.

RNA was extracted from bulk unsorted tissue and checked for quality with a NanoDrop ND-1000 and an Agilent 2100. All donors had newly diagnosed lung cancer, had not received prior chemotherapy, and were admitted for thoracic surgery in China between August and November 2014. Patients who had received previous radiotherapy or chemotherapy, or who had another concurrent cancer, were excluded from the study. Pieces of surgical tissue measuring about 1-2 cm3 were kept in RNAlater solution and stored at -80 degrees C until use. Libraries were built with multiplex PCR. Sequenced on an Illumina HiSeq 2500. TCRbeta libraries were constructed through three rounds of nested PCR with primers (Table S4) according to protocols adapted from ARM-PCR. Before sequencing, PCR products in the 200-500 bp range were cut out of the gel and cleaned up using the QIAquick gel extraction kit. Turning to the authors' computational methods: Reads were cleaned with Trimmomatic, merged with FLASH into complete CDR3 sequences, and assigned to V(D)J germline segments with MiTCR. Clonal diversity was calculated as the inverse Simpson's index using VDJtools. In-frame sequences lacking a premature stop codon were counted as productive reads. The raw public data were reprocessed by TCRdb itself: fastp quality trimming at Q25, MiXCR clonotype calling, in-frame beta chains only. For every CDR3 protein sequence, its rows merge into one entry that carries the most common genes and DNA. For this entry, the V and J calls and clone size follow TCRdb and not the study's own pipeline. This sample is represented by around 210,000 distinct CDR3 sequences; about two thirds of them were singletons. Clones ranked in the top ten supply almost 25% of the sample.

From the cysteine up to the phenylalanine, the CDR3 has a length of 14 residues. The sequence is cut down to CDR3 DNA, 42 bases in frame from base 1. The germline V gene (reference sequence) provides CDR1 SEHNR and CDR2 FQNEAQ. The TCR was taken from a man aged 55-75 years with non-small cell lung cancer. The V gene is TRBV7-9 and the J gene is TRBJ2-3; the central 7 bases match TRBD1. The sequenced sample consisted of lung tumor tissue. At the DNA level, the sequence is TGTGCCGGCAGCTTAGGACAGGACACAGATACGCAGTATTTT. Protein translation: CAGSLGQDTDTQYF.